This T cell receptor (beta chain) is from a study of cytomegalovirus exposure and HLA in healthy donors. Findings of the study overall: Further analysis was carried out later, and it showed several of the most significant clusters appearing linked to common viral pathogens. With high specificity and sensitivity, the classifier reportedly diagnosed cytomegalovirus status.

A remark on this clone: The antigen is undetermined.

PCR was performed using 60 Vbeta and 13 Jbeta primers. The assay was immunoSEQ multiplex PCR, and TCRdb's table has in-frame clones only and misses some. This table holds 150,000 to 200,000 clones, around four fifths found once. This clonotype was obtained from a young man in good health and CMV-seronegative. Sequencing was carried out using PBMCs.

The CDR3 DNA is TGTGCCAGCAGTTTATTCCTACAGGGAGGCAATCAGCCCCAGCATTTT. It codes for CASSLFLQGGNQPQHF. The chain joins TRBV28 to TRBJ1-5; the D gene is possibly TRBD1 (6 bases). V was clipped by 1 base and J by 2 bases, with 12 bases between them. The CDR3 has 16 residues. Per the germline V gene, CDR1 is MDHEN and CDR2 is SYDVKM.